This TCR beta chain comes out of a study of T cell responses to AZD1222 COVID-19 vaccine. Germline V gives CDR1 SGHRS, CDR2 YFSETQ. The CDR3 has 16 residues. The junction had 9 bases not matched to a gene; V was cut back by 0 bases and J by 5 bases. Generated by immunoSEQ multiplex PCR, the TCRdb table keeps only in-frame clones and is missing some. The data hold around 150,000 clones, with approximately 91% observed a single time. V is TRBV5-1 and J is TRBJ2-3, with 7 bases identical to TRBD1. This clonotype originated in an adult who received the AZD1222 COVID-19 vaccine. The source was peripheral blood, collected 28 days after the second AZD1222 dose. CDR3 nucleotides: TGCGCCAGCAGCTTGGATGGTAGGGGGCGTAGAGATACGCAGTATTTT. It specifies CASSLDGRGRRDTQYF.